Below, 20 T cell receptor beta chains from the same sample are listed, as sequenced in a study of blood T cell repertoires in COVID-19. Some clones are missing from TCRdb's copy, which holds only in-frame ones; the method was immunoSEQ multiplex PCR. The top ten hold roughly an eighth of the sample, which has some 200,000 clones, 75% to 85% seen once. The sequencing sample was made of peripheral blood. The origin of the receptors is a woman at least 80 years old with COVID-19, enrolled during active disease.

The V and J genes are TRBV27 and TRBJ1-2; D is undetermined. This CDR3 contains 16 residues. Trimming shortened V by 5 bases and J by 5 bases, and 21 bases separated the two germline ends. Germline V gives CDR1 MNHEY, CDR2 SMNVEV (reference sequence). This chain's CDR3 is CASSPSPDSSSYGYTF. The CDR3 DNA reads TGTGCCAGCAGTCCCTCCCCGGACTCCTCGTCGTATGGCTACACCTTC.

The genes are TRBV5-4 and TRBJ2-3, with 13 nucleotides matching TRBD2. The CDR3 covers 17 residues. Germline CDR1 SGHNT, CDR2 YYREEE (reference sequence). V shed 4 bases and J 5 bases; nucleotides not matched to a gene: 10. This CDR3 is CASSPGLAGSGGDTQYF. CDR3 sequence (DNA): TGTGCCAGCAGCCCGGGACTAGCGGGATCGGGGGGAGATACGCAGTATTTT.

This clone was seen only once. V usage is TRBV6-6 and J usage is TRBJ2-7, with D possibly being TRBD1 (7 bases). V dropped 8 bases and J dropped 2 bases, with 22 bases sitting between them. Germline CDR1 is MNHNY and CDR2 is SVGAGI (reference sequence). The CDR3 spans 16 residues. This chain's CDR3 is CASSTRGQGGAYEQYF. The CDR3 region has the DNA TGTGCCAGCTCCACACGGGGGCAGGGGGGAGCCTACGAGCAGTACTTC.

The rearrangement links TRBV6-1 to TRBJ1-2, with 8 positions matching TRBD1. The CDR3 spans 14 residues. Per the germline V gene, CDR1 is MNHNS and CDR2 is SASEGT. The junction had 4 bases not matched to a gene; V was cut back by 3 bases and J by 4 bases. The CDR3 protein is CASSEVQGGYGYTF. In DNA, the CDR3 is TGTGCCAGCAGTGAGGTACAGGGGGGCTATGGCTACACCTTC.

The V and J genes are TRBV4-2 and TRBJ2-5, with D possibly being TRBD2 (5 bases). Looked up from germline, CDR1 is LGHNA and CDR2 is YNFKEQ. CDR3 length: 15 residues. Deletions cut 0 bases from V and 3 bases from J, with 11 bases between. The CDR3 DNA reads TGTGCCAGCAGCCAAGATCCTTGGGGAGAAGAGACCCAGTACTTC. This translates into CASSQDPWGEETQYF.

The chain recombines TRBV4-2 with TRBJ2-3; 14 positions match TRBD2. V was clipped by 1 base and J by 3 bases; unmatched bases: 0. Germline V lookup: CDR1 LGHNA, CDR2 YNFKEQ. The CDR3 loop spans 16 amino acids. The CDR3 sequence is CASSQGTSGGTDTQYF. The CDR3 DNA follows: TGTGCCAGCAGCCAAGGGACTAGCGGGGGGACAGATACGCAGTATTTT.

V gene TRBV29-1 combines with J gene TRBJ2-7; tentative D call: TRBD1 (6 bases). The CDR3 length is 12 residues. Germline V CDR1 and CDR2: SQVTM, ANQGSEA. Trimming cost V 7 bases and J 3 bases, with 13 bases left between them. The CDR3 DNA is TGCAGCGCCCGAAAGGGGGACTACGAGCAGTACTTC. As protein: CSARKGDYEQYF.

V and J are TRBV5-1 and TRBJ2-6; TRBD2 is a possible D gene (6 bases). Trimming removed 0 bases at V and 0 bases at J, with 16 bases between. Germline CDR1 SGHRS, CDR2 YFSETQ. The CDR3 totals 19 residues. The CDR3 loop reads CASSLALGGIHSGANVLTF. As DNA, the CDR3 is TGCGCCAGCAGCTTGGCCCTCGGCGGGATCCACTCTGGGGCCAACGTCCTGACTTTC.

The chain links TRBV10-3 to TRBJ2-5; 12 bases fit TRBD1. CDR1 and CDR2 (germline): ENHRY, SYGVKD. Unmatched junction bases numbered 7, after V lost 6 bases and J lost 5 bases. The CDR3 has 15 amino acids. CDR3 DNA sequence: TGTGCCATCAGCTCCGGGACAGGGGGCGTGGAGACCCAGTACTTC. Its translation is CAISSGTGGVETQYF.

The genes are TRBV5-1 and TRBJ2-6; 7 bases are shared with TRBD2. Germline CDR1 and CDR2: SGHRS and YFSETQ. The CDR3 sequence is 15 residues long. With V trimmed by 4 bases and J by 2 bases, 3 bases remained unmatched. CDR3 sequence (DNA): TGCGCCAGCAGCCCTCGGGGGGCTGGGGCCAACGTCCTGACTTTC. It codes for CASSPRGAGANVLTF.

The rearrangement uses TRBV3-1 (or the pseudogene TRBV3-2) and TRBJ2-1; 8 positions match TRBD2. V was clipped by 4 bases and J by 10 bases; unmatched bases: 15. The CDR3 totals 16 residues. Germline CDR1 and CDR2: LGHDT and YNNKEL (reference sequence). CDR3: CASSRYAGRARGEQFF. The CDR3 DNA reads as TGTGCCAGCAGCCGTTATGCCGGGAGGGCCCGGGGAGAGCAGTTCTTC.

This rearrangement joins TRBV15 to TRBJ1-1; D call uncertain. CDR1 is LNHNV and CDR2 is YYDKDF in the germline V gene (reference sequence). This CDR3 spans 12 amino acids. V lost 1 base and J 5 bases, leaving 5 bases between the germline ends. The CDR3 sequence: CATSRVRTEAFF. The CDR3 DNA reads as TGTGCCACCAGCAGAGTCAGAACTGAAGCTTTCTTT. Complete variable domain (other parts from reference TRBV15 and TRBJ1-1): DAMVIQNPRYQVTQFGKPVTLSCSQTLNHNVMYWYQQKSSQAPKLLFHYYDKDFNNEADTPDNFQSRRPNTSFCFLDIRSPGLGDTAMYLCATSRVRTEAFFGQGTRLTVV.

The chain couples TRBV18 to TRBJ1-1, with 8 bases identical to TRBD1. V trimming: 3 bases; J trimming: 3 bases; junction bases outside the gene matches: 3. CDR1 and CDR2 from the germline V gene are KGHSH and LQKENI. The CDR3 is made up of 14 amino acids. This CDR3 is CASSPTGDDTEAFF. CDR3 sequence (DNA): TGTGCCAGCTCACCGACAGGGGATGACACTGAAGCTTTCTTT.

The chain uses TRBV5-8 and TRBJ1-3, with D uncertain. The CDR3 length is 15 residues. Germline-derived CDR1 and CDR2 are SGHTS and YDEGEE. The V end lost 5 bases, the J end lost 0 bases, and 12 bases lay between the germline ends. The CDR3 DNA reads as TGTGCCAGCAGTCGTAAAGGGAGCTCTGGAAACACCATATATTTT. Translating it yields CASSRKGSSGNTIYF. Using reference TRBV5-8 and TRBJ1-3 for the parts outside the CDR3, the full variable domain is EAGVTQSPTHLIKTRGQQATLRCSPISGHTSVYWYQQALGLGLQFLLWYDEGEERNRGNFPPRFSGRQFPNYSSELNVNALELEDSALYLCASSRKGSSGNTIYFGEGSWLTVV.

The chain recombines TRBV2 with TRBJ2-5; perhaps TRBD2 as D (7 bases). The CDR3 is 15 amino acids. The ends were cut back, 11 bases at V and 4 bases at J, with 23 bases in the middle. CDR1 is SNHLY, CDR2 FYNNEI, per germline. The CDR3 loop is CAGREQGGVGETQYF. In DNA, the CDR3 is TGTGCCGGGAGGGAACAGGGAGGGGTCGGAGAGACCCAGTACTTC.

The rearrangement uses TRBV5-1 and TRBJ1-4, with 7 bases matching TRBD1. The length of the CDR3 is 14 residues. Germline V gene sequence: CDR1 SGHRS, CDR2 YFSETQ. J lost 3 bases, V lost 1 base, and 0 bases had no gene match. CDR3 sequence (DNA): TGCGCCAGCAGCTTGCAGGGGGCTAATGAAAAACTGTTTTTT. This codes for CASSLQGANEKLFF.

The chain carries TRBV6-4 and TRBJ2-2; 8 nucleotides match TRBD1. The CDR3 sequence is 16 residues long. Trimming cost V 2 bases and J 5 bases; bases outside gene matches: 7. Germline V gene lookup returns CDR1 MRHNA and CDR2 SNTAGT. The CDR3 sequence: CASSDKGRGQTGELFF. The CDR3 DNA follows: TGTGCCAGCAGTGACAAAGGCAGGGGGCAGACCGGGGAGCTGTTTTTT.

This rearrangement joins TRBV9 to TRBJ2-7; D uncertain. V dropped 0 bases and J dropped 0 bases, with 10 bases sitting between them. The CDR3 has 15 amino acids. CDR1 and CDR2 from the germline V gene are SGDLS and YYNGEE. As DNA, the CDR3 is TGTGCCAGCAGCGTAGCTCCTGGCGGCTCCTACGAGCAGTACTTC. Translated, it gives CASSVAPGGSYEQYF.

The V call is TRBV4-2, the J call TRBJ1-5; D is perhaps TRBD1 (6 bases). Germline CDR1 LGHNA, CDR2 YNFKEQ. The CDR3 runs to 15 residues. V lost 3 bases to trimming and J lost 2 bases, with 11 bases between them. The CDR3 loop is CASSQAGEGNQPQHF. DNA for the CDR3: TGTGCCAGCAGCCAGGCAGGGGAAGGCAATCAGCCCCAGCATTTT.

The gene calls are TRBV6-2 or TRBV6-3 and TRBJ2-7, with D perhaps matching TRBD1 (5 bases). V was clipped by 2 bases and J by 0 bases, with 11 bases between them. The CDR3 covers 15 residues. The germline gives CDR1 MNHEY, CDR2 SVGEGT. CDR3 sequence: CASSYLQGSSYEQYF. The CDR3, as DNA: TGTGCCAGCAGTTACCTTCAGGGAAGCTCCTACGAGCAGTACTTC.